Reported below is one T cell receptor beta chain. What it binds is unknown. A modified ARM-PCR protocol with three rounds of nested PCR amplified TCRbeta. TCRdb passed the multiplex PCR reads through MiXCR, listing each CDR3 protein once. The sample consists of tens of thousands of distinct CDR3 sequences, about three fifths of them appearing once. The CDR3 consists of 14 residues. Germline loops: CDR1 SEHNR, CDR2 FQNEAQ (reference sequence). Unmatched junction bases numbered 3, after V lost 5 bases and J lost 1 base. No cell sorting was done before RNA was extracted from the tissue. The entry originates in a study of tumor and adjacent non-tumor tissue in lung cancer. General study points: Tumor repertoires had a smaller top 100 clone share than normal lung.

This TCR derives from a man aged 45-65 years with non-small cell lung cancer. Sequencing was performed on lung tumor tissue. This chain links TRBV7-9 with TRBJ2-3; 7 bases map to TRBD2. The CDR3 bases are TGTGCCAGCAGCCTCAGCGGGGGCACAGATACGCAGTATTTT. It codes for CASSLSGGTDTQYF.